This passage covers 6 T cell receptor beta chains from one sample sequenced in a study of a mutant IDH1 vaccine in newly diagnosed glioma (dated by TCRdb to the early 2020s). Library prep was done by the immunoSEQ multiplex PCR assay. What TCRdb holds here is the immuneACCESS table cut down to in-frame rearrangements. Part of the clones is not present; checked against another copy, under half of the missing clones reflect an unresolved V gene, and the others are unexplained. The sample profile shows roughly 70,000 clones; approximately 88% of them were found once. The ten biggest clones cover about 8.2% of the sample. The intended sense of this specimen's time point label: week 11, during vaccination. Each vaccine dose, consisting of 300 ug of a 20-mer mutant IDH1 peptide in Montanide, was administered subcutaneously with topical imiquimod. Their recognized antigens are unknown. The sample here was PBMCs, taken from a glioma patient whose treatment included an IDH1 peptide vaccine. All receptors come from a woman between 50 and 59 years old with glioma.

The chain combines TRBV4-3 with TRBJ2-6; D not resolved. V was clipped by 0 bases and J by 0 bases, with 6 bases between them. Germline V CDR1 and CDR2: LGHNA, YSLEER. This CDR3 is built from 16 residues. CDR3 amino acids: CASSQDRVSGANVLTF. As DNA, the CDR3 is TGCGCCAGCAGCCAAGATCGGGTCTCTGGGGCCAACGTCCTGACTTTC.

This chain connects TRBV11-2 to TRBJ2-7, with D perhaps TRBD2 (6 bases). The CDR3 sequence is 14 residues long. The V end was cut by 2 bases, the J end by 1 base, with 9 bases between. Germline V gene lookup returns CDR1 SGHAT and CDR2 FQNNGV. DNA for the CDR3: TGTGCCAGCAGCTTAACGGGACTTTCCTACGAGCAGTACTTC. This sequence encodes CASSLTGLSYEQYF. The full variable domain, its missing parts supplied by reference TRBV11-2 and TRBJ2-7, is EAGVAQSPRYKIIEKRQSVAFWCNPISGHATLYWYQQILGQGPKLLIQFQNNGVVDDSQLPKDRFSAERLKGVDSTLKIQPAKLEDSAVYLCASSLTGLSYEQYFGPGTRLTVT.

The CDR3 coding sequence is TGTGCCAGCAGCCAAGGGACAGCTAAGTACAATGAGCAGTTCTTC. Its translation: CASSQGTAKYNEQFF. J is TRBJ2-1 and V is TRBV25-1; 7 positions match TRBD1. Germline assignment: CDR1 MGHDK and CDR2 SYGVNS. This CDR3 has 15 residues. V trimming: 6 bases; J trimming: 4 bases; junction bases outside the gene matches: 9. Full variable domain (rest looked up from reference TRBV25-1 and TRBJ2-1): EADIYQTPRYLVIGTGKKITLECSQTMGHDKMYWYQQDPGMELHLIHYSYGVNSTEKGDLSSESTVSRIRTEHFPLTLESARPSHTSQYLCASSQGTAKYNEQFFGPGTRLTVL.

This clone appeared once. V gene TRBV27 combines with J gene TRBJ2-2; D remains ambiguous. Deletions cut 3 bases from V and 2 bases from J, with 7 bases between. CDR3 length equals 14 residues. Germline loops: CDR1 MNHEY, CDR2 SMNVEV (reference sequence). CDR3 sequence reads: CASSFGVNTGELFF. The DNA of the CDR3 is TGTGCCAGCAGTTTCGGCGTTAACACCGGGGAGCTGTTTTTT.

Concerning this clone itself: One end of the junction fails to match germline, which may point to a read error. This chain links TRBV7-7 with TRBJ2-7; D might be TRBD1 (5 bases). Germline V gives CDR1 SSHAT, CDR2 FNYEAQ (reference sequence). CDR3 length: 13 residues. The CDR3 nucleotides are TGTGCTAGCAGCTTAGTCAGGGAAGGCGAGCAGTACTTC. It yields the protein CASSLVREGEQYF. Looking up the rest from reference TRBV7-7 and TRBJ2-7 gives the full variable domain: GAGVSQSPRYKVTKRGQDVTLRCDPISSHATLYWYQQALGQGPEFLTYFNYEAQPDKSGLPSDRFSAERPEGSISTLTIQRTEQRDSAMYRCASSLVREGEQYFGPGTRLTVT.

J is TRBJ2-6 and V is TRBV28; D could derive from TRBD1 or TRBD2 (6 bases each). There are 16 residues in the CDR3. The V end was cut by 6 bases, the J end by 1 base, with 13 bases between. Per the germline V gene, CDR1 is MDHEN and CDR2 is SYDVKM. The CDR3 loop is CASRGGGNSGANVLTF. CDR3 coding DNA: TGTGCCAGCAGGGGGGGCGGGAATTCTGGGGCCAACGTCCTGACTTTC.